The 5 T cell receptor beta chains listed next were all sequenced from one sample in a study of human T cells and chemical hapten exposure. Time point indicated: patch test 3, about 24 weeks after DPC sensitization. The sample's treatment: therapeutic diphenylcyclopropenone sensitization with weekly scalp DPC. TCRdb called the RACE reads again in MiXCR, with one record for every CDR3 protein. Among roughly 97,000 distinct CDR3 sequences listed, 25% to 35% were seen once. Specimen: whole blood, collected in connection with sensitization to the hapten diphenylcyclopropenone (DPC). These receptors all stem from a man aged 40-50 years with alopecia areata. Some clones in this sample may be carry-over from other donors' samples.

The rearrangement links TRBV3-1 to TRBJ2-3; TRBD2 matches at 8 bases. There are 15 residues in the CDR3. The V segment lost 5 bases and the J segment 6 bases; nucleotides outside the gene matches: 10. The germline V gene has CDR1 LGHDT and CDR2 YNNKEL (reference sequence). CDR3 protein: CASSETGREGDTQYF. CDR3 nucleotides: TGTGCCAGCAGCGAGACAGGCCGGGAGGGGGATACGCAGTATTTT.

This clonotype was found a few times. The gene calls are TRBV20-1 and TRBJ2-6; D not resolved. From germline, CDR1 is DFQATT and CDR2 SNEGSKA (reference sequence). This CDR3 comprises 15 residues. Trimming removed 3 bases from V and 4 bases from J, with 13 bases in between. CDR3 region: CSASTVIKGANVLTF. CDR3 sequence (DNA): TGCAGTGCTAGCACAGTGATTAAGGGGGCCAACGTCCTGACTTTC.

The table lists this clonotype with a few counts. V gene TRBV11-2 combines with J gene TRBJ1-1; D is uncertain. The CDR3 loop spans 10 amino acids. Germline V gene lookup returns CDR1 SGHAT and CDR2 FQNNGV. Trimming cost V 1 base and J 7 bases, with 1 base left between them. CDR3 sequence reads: CASSLGEAFF. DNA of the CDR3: TGTGCCAGCAGCTTAGGTGAAGCTTTCTTT.

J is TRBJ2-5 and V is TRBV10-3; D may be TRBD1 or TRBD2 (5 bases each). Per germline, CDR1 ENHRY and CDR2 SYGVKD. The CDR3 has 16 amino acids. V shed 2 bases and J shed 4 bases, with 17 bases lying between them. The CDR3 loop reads CAISEGVGTIGETQYF. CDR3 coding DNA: TGTGCCATCAGTGAGGGTGTCGGGACGATCGGAGAGACCCAGTACTTC.

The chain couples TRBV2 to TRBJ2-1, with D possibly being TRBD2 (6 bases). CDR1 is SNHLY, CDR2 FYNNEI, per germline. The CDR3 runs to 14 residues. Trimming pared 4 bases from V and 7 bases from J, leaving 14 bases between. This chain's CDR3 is CASSVSGRRNEQFF. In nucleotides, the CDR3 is TGTGCCAGCAGTGTCAGTGGGAGGAGGAATGAGCAGTTCTTC.